The 14 T cell receptor beta chains below all came from one sample that was sequenced in a study of shared clonotypes between healthy human individuals. Naive CD8 cells lacked CD45RO and underwent positive selection for CCR7, leaving out terminally differentiated effector memory CD45RA+ cells. Data came from immunoSEQ multiplex PCR; TCRdb stores just in-frame clones and leaves some out. The repertoire holds under 1 million clones, with 80% to 95% as singletons. Sequenced: naive CD8+ T cells sorted from blood. The receptors were sampled from a man aged 30 to 45 in good health.

The chain combines TRBV19 with TRBJ2-2; 11 positions match TRBD2. V lost 6 bases and J lost 0; bases outside the gene matches: 9. CDR3 length equals 18 residues. Germline assignment: CDR1 LNHDA and CDR2 SQIVND (reference sequence). The CDR3: CASRHGLTSGTNTGELFF. CDR3 bases: TGTGCCAGTAGACATGGCCTGACTAGCGGGACGAACACCGGGGAGCTGTTTTTT.

The chain carries TRBV9 and TRBJ1-4; 12 nucleotides line up with TRBD1. The CDR3 is 15 amino acids. V shed 3 bases and J 8 bases; nucleotides not matched to a gene: 5. In germline, CDR1 is SGDLS, CDR2 YYNGEE. CDR3 in DNA: TGTGCCAGCAGCGAGGGACAGGGGGCAAAGGAAAAACTGTTTTTT. Translating gives CASSEGQGAKEKLFF.

The chain uses TRBV5-1 and TRBJ2-1; 9 bases map to TRBD2. CDR1 and CDR2 from the germline V gene are SGHRS and YFSETQ. CDR3 length equals 16 residues. Trimming removed 3 bases from V and 8 bases from J; junction bases left unmatched: 12. This chain's CDR3 is CASSYRLAGGHDEQFF. The CDR3 bases are TGCGCCAGCAGCTACCGTCTTGCGGGAGGGCACGATGAGCAGTTCTTC.

Only one count was recorded for this clone. The CDR3: CASSLGFSGELFF. As DNA, the CDR3 is TGTGCCAGCAGTTTAGGGTTTTCCGGGGAGCTGTTTTTT. The rearrangement uses TRBV27 and TRBJ2-2; no firm D call. The CDR3 runs to 13 residues. In germline, CDR1 is MNHEY, CDR2 SMNVEV (reference sequence). Trimming left V 2 bases short and J 6 bases short, with 7 bases between.

The chain uses TRBV14 and TRBJ2-7; the D gene is possibly TRBD1 (5 bases). Germline-derived CDR1 and CDR2 are SGHDN and FVKESK. V was trimmed by 2 bases and J by 4 bases, leaving 12 bases between them. This CDR3 contains 14 residues. CDR3 residues: CASSQRSSGYEQYF. The CDR3 DNA sequence: TGTGCCAGCAGCCAAAGGAGTTCAGGGTACGAGCAGTACTTC.

This sequence joins TRBV19 and TRBJ2-6; D gene uncertain. V was pared by 2 bases and J by 3 bases, with 8 bases between. Germline CDR1 reads LNHDA; CDR2 reads SQIVND (reference sequence). The CDR3 has 15 residues. CDR3 nucleotides: TGTGCCAGTAGTATAAAAAACATTGGGGCCAACGTCCTGACTTTC. Protein product: CASSIKNIGANVLTF.

V gene TRBV27 combines with J gene TRBJ1-5; D not resolved. The CDR3 sequence is 14 residues long. Germline V gene sequence: CDR1 MNHEY, CDR2 SMNVEV (reference sequence). The V end lost 4 bases, the J end lost 0 bases, and 7 bases lay between the germline ends. CDR3 nucleotides: TGTGCCAGCAGTTATGGGAATAGCAATCAGCCCCAGCATTTT. Its translation is CASSYGNSNQPQHF.

This chain connects TRBV4-1 to TRBJ1-2; D is undetermined. V was pared by 0 bases and J by 0 bases, with 8 bases between. The length of the CDR3 is 15 residues. Germline CDR1 is MGHRA and CDR2 is YSYEKL. In DNA form, the CDR3 reads TGCGCCAGCAGCCAAGAAAGGAGTACTAACTATGGCTACACCTTC. Its translation is CASSQERSTNYGYTF.

This chain joins TRBV7-9 and TRBJ1-2, with 10 bases identical to TRBD1. Germline CDR1 and CDR2: SEHNR and FQNEAQ (reference sequence). This CDR3 spans 16 amino acids. The V segment lost 0 bases and the J segment 6 bases; nucleotides outside the gene matches: 7. The CDR3 sequence is CASSLAPGQGTDGYTF. As DNA, the CDR3 is TGTGCCAGCAGCTTAGCGCCGGGACAGGGGACGGATGGCTACACCTTC.

This rearrangement joins TRBV7-3 to TRBJ2-1, with 13 bases lining up with TRBD2. CDR3 length equals 15 residues. Trimming took 5 bases from V and 6 from J; bases not matched to a gene: 4. Germline V CDR1 and CDR2: SGHTA, FQGTGA. The CDR3 DNA sequence: TGTGCCAGCAGCCCCGGGACTAGCGGGATCAATGAGCAGTTCTTC. This sequence encodes CASSPGTSGINEQFF.

This rearrangement joins TRBV11-2 to TRBJ1-3, with unresolved D. CDR3 length: 14 amino acids. V was clipped by 2 bases and J by 4 bases, with 9 bases between them. Germline V gives CDR1 SGHAT, CDR2 FQNNGV. The CDR3 region has the DNA TGTGCCAGCAGCTTATTAGGGTACGGAAACACCATATATTTT. Residues: CASSLLGYGNTIYF.

CDR3 amino acids: CASSDSLAGGYNEQFF. The CDR3 bases are TGTGCCAGCAGTGATTCACTAGCGGGAGGGTACAATGAGCAGTTCTTC. J is TRBJ2-1 and V is TRBV6-1, with 13 bases that match TRBD2. Germline V gene lookup returns CDR1 MNHNS and CDR2 SASEGT. The ends lost 3 bases at V and 4 bases at J; junction bases unmatched: 3. The CDR3 length is 16 residues.

The genes are TRBV4-1 and TRBJ2-7; D not resolved. The CDR3 has 16 residues. Germline-derived CDR1 and CDR2 are MGHRA and YSYEKL. Trimming pared 0 bases from V and 4 bases from J, leaving 16 bases between. The CDR3 bases are TGCGCCAGCAGCCAAGAATCTCGCAGGTCTCTATACGAGCAGTACTTC. Encoded protein: CASSQESRRSLYEQYF.

The chain links TRBV9 to TRBJ1-4; no clear D gene. V shed 0 bases and J shed 10 bases, with 16 bases lying between them. Germline CDR1 and CDR2: SGDLS and YYNGEE. This CDR3 has 15 amino acids. The DNA of the CDR3 is TGTGCCAGCAGCGTAGGTGCAGGCGGTGCAGGAAAACTGTTTTTT. Translating it yields CASSVGAGGAGKLFF.